These 24 T cell receptor beta chains were sequenced from one sample in a study of blood T cell repertoires in COVID-19. Produced via immunoSEQ multiplex PCR; TCRdb's table is partial and in-frame only. Here the sample spans a few hundred thousand clones, about 90% being singletons. The specimen sequenced was peripheral blood. The origin of the receptors is a person aged 18 to 29 with COVID-19, enrolled during active disease.

J is TRBJ2-5 and V is TRBV2, with TRBD1 matching over 11 bases. V trimming: 8 bases; J trimming: 4 bases; junction bases outside the gene matches: 9. Germline loops: CDR1 SNHLY, CDR2 FYNNEI. This CDR3 has 15 residues. CDR3 loop: CASSEDRGLGETQYF. The CDR3 coding sequence is TGTGCCAGCTCAGAGGACAGGGGGCTCGGAGAGACCCAGTACTTC.

The V gene is TRBV19, the J gene TRBJ2-2; 11 bases align to TRBD2. The CDR3 is 18 amino acids. V trimming: 3 bases; J trimming: 5 bases; junction bases outside the gene matches: 11. Germline V CDR1 and CDR2: LNHDA, SQIVND (reference sequence). The CDR3 loop is CASSILGTSGVGTGELFF. Here the CDR3 DNA reads TGTGCCAGTAGTATCCTTGGGACTAGCGGAGTGGGGACCGGGGAGCTGTTTTTT. The full variable domain, with the rest looked up from reference TRBV19 and TRBJ2-2, is DGGITQSPKYLFRKEGQNVTLSCEQNLNHDAMYWYRQDPGQGLRLIYYSQIVNDFQKGDIAEGYSVSREKKESFPLTVTSAQKNPTAFYLCASSILGTSGVGTGELFFGEGSRLTVL.

This sequence joins TRBV4-2 and TRBJ2-1; possibly TRBD2 for D (6 bases). The CDR3 has 15 amino acids. Germline values: CDR1 LGHNA, CDR2 YNFKEQ. V was clipped by 4 bases and J by 2 bases, with 12 bases between them. This CDR3 reads CASSPGTPAYNEQFF. CDR3 coding DNA: TGTGCCAGCAGCCCTGGGACTCCAGCCTACAATGAGCAGTTCTTC.

This chain uses TRBV4-1 with TRBJ2-1; possibly TRBD2 for D (6 bases). This CDR3 spans 14 amino acids. V dropped 3 bases and J dropped 7 bases, with 13 bases sitting between them. The germline gives CDR1 MGHRA, CDR2 YSYEKL. The CDR3 here is CASSQSGLVNEQFF. In DNA, the CDR3 is TGCGCCAGCAGCCAGTCGGGACTCGTAAATGAGCAGTTCTTC.

The chain's CDR3 is CASGLAAQETQYF. The CDR3 DNA sequence: TGTGCTAGTGGTTTAGCGGCACAAGAGACCCAGTACTTC. The chain joins TRBV12-5 to TRBJ2-5; D is possibly TRBD2 (5 bases). Looked up from germline, CDR1 is LGHNT and CDR2 is FRNRAP. The V gene lost 3 bases and the J gene lost 2 bases, with 7 bases spanning the gap. CDR3 size: 13 residues. Together with reference TRBV12-5 and TRBJ2-5, the CDR3 gives the full variable domain: DARVTQTPRHKVTEMGQEVTMRCQPILGHNTVFWYRQTMMQGLELLAYFRNRAPLDDSGMPKDRFSAEMPDATLATLKIQPSEPRDSAVYFCASGLAAQETQYFGPGTRLLVL.

The V and J genes are TRBV29-1 and TRBJ1-2; tentative D call: TRBD1 (6 bases). This CDR3 region has 12 residues. Trimming left V 6 bases short and J 6 bases short, with 14 bases between. CDR1 is SQVTM and CDR2 is ANQGSEA in the germline V gene. The CDR3 loop reads CSVGAFIHGYTF. The CDR3 DNA follows: TGCAGCGTGGGGGCCTTTATACATGGCTACACCTTC.

The CDR3 bases are TGTGCCAGCACTGACGATCTAGCGGGGGGGATAGGTGAGCAGTTCTTC. It yields the protein CASTDDLAGGIGEQFF. This rearrangement joins TRBV6-1 to TRBJ2-1; 12 nucleotides agree with TRBD2. The CDR3 has 16 amino acids. The germline V gene encodes CDR1 MNHNS and CDR2 SASEGT. V shed 7 bases and J 9 bases; nucleotides not matched to a gene: 13.

V usage is TRBV6-2 or TRBV6-3 and J usage is TRBJ1-5; TRBD1 is a possible D gene (6 bases). V shed 2 bases and J shed 2 bases, with 10 bases lying between them. CDR3 length equals 15 residues. The germline V gene has CDR1 MNHEY and CDR2 SVGEGT. The CDR3 DNA is TGTGCCAGCAGTTACGCCTCAGGGGGCAATCAGCCCCAGCATTTT. This gives the protein CASSYASGGNQPQHF.

The chain carries TRBV9 and TRBJ2-2, with 8 bases aligning to TRBD2. Germline assignment: CDR1 SGDLS and CDR2 YYNGEE. Trimming removed 4 bases from V and 3 bases from J; junction bases left unmatched: 8. The CDR3 loop spans 16 amino acids. CDR3 region: CASSSSGSGYTGELFF. The CDR3 DNA follows: TGTGCCAGCAGCTCGAGCGGGAGCGGGTACACCGGGGAGCTGTTTTTT.

J is TRBJ2-7 and V is TRBV4-1; D possibly corresponds to TRBD2 (5 bases). The CDR3 runs to 16 residues. Trimming took off 5 bases at V and 0 bases at J, with 17 bases between the two ends. Germline values: CDR1 MGHRA, CDR2 YSYEKL. CDR3 nucleotide sequence: TGCGCCAGCAGCTCAAGGATGGTAGCGACCTCCTACGAGCAGTACTTC. This gives the protein CASSSRMVATSYEQYF.

The V and J genes are TRBV6-1 and TRBJ2-7; 10 positions match TRBD2. V lost 1 base, J lost 4 bases, and 7 bases stayed unmatched. This CDR3 region has 16 residues. Germline V gene sequence: CDR1 MNHNS, CDR2 SASEGT. The CDR3 DNA follows: TGTGCCAGCAGTGAAGTAGCGGGAGGAGGGGAATACGAGCAGTACTTC. The encoded protein is CASSEVAGGGEYEQYF.

This chain joins TRBV3-1 (or the pseudogene TRBV3-2) and TRBJ2-1; 13 bases are a match to TRBD2. The CDR3 totals 20 residues. Unmatched junction bases numbered 11, after V lost 2 bases and J lost 1 base. Germline CDR1 is LGHDT and CDR2 is YNNKEL (reference sequence). CDR3 DNA sequence: TGTGCCAGCAGCCAAAAAGGGGGACTAGCGGGACTACGATCCTACAATGAGCAGTTCTTC. The encoded protein is CASSQKGGLAGLRSYNEQFF.

The chain employs TRBV4-1 and TRBJ2-3, with D hard to call. Germline CDR1 reads MGHRA; CDR2 reads YSYEKL. V gave up 1 base and J gave up 2 bases, with 7 bases separating them. The CDR3 is 14 residues long. CDR3 nucleotide sequence: TGCGCCAGCAGCCAAGTGGGCTTCACAGATACGCAGTATTTT. This encodes CASSQVGFTDTQYF.

This clone has a single count. The CDR3 spells CASSLLGPSYEQYF. The DNA for the CDR3 is TGTGCCAGCAGTTTACTGGGGCCGTCCTACGAGCAGTACTTC. The J gene is TRBJ2-7, the V gene TRBV27; possible D gene TRBD1, 5 bases. With 2 bases removed from V and 1 base from J, the gap between germline ends came to 9 bases. Germline CDR1 MNHEY, CDR2 SMNVEV (reference sequence). This CDR3 has 14 amino acids.

The gene calls are TRBV10-2 and TRBJ2-7; D unresolved. Germline lookup yields CDR1 WSHSY and CDR2 SAAADI. V was trimmed by 8 bases and J by 5 bases, leaving 22 bases between them. The CDR3 is 15 residues long. CDR3 DNA: TGCGCCAGCGCCCCCAACTCCTTAACTACCAACGAGCAGTACTTC. Its protein product is CASAPNSLTTNEQYF.

This sequence joins TRBV6-1 and TRBJ2-3; D not certain. The CDR3 has 12 residues. The germline V gene has CDR1 MNHNS and CDR2 SASEGT. The ends were cut back, 1 base at V and 6 bases at J, with 5 bases in the middle. The CDR3 nucleotides read TGTGCCAGCAGTGAAGTGACTGATACGCAGTATTTT. It codes for CASSEVTDTQYF.

The chain links TRBV10-3 to TRBJ1-3; no firm D call. The V and J ends lost 8 bases and 3 bases respectively, with 17 bases between them. Germline CDR1 reads ENHRY; CDR2 reads SYGVKD. The CDR3 contains 15 residues. CDR3: CAISPGSGGGNTIYF. CDR3 nucleotide sequence: TGTGCCATCTCCCCCGGTTCGGGAGGTGGAAACACCATATATTTT.

This chain connects TRBV19 to TRBJ2-7; D is possibly TRBD2 (6 bases). CDR3 length equals 16 residues. Germline loops: CDR1 LNHDA, CDR2 SQIVND (reference sequence). V was pared by 5 bases and J by 0 bases, with 17 bases between. For the CDR3, the DNA is TGTGCCAGTAGTGGAATCCTAGCGTCGAGCTCCTACGAGCAGTACTTC. As protein: CASSGILASSSYEQYF.

The chain couples TRBV4-2 to TRBJ2-3, with 10 bases matching TRBD1. The CDR3 extends over 16 amino acids. The J segment lost 3 bases and the V segment lost 5 bases, leaving 8 bases of the junction unmatched. Germline V CDR1 and CDR2: LGHNA, YNFKEQ. CDR3 bases: TGTGCCAGCAGCTTACCGACAGGGGGCGAAACAGATACGCAGTATTTT. Protein: CASSLPTGGETDTQYF.

The CDR3, as DNA: TGTGCCAGCAGTTACGCCAAAACCAGGGGGCGCCAGGTGAACACTGAAGCTTTCTTT. Its translation: CASSYAKTRGRQVNTEAFF. The chain joins TRBV6-2 or TRBV6-3 to TRBJ1-1; TRBD1 aligns across 8 bases. The germline V gene encodes CDR1 MNHEY and CDR2 SVGEGT. V was pared by 2 bases and J by 0 bases, with 14 bases of the junction left unmatched. CDR3 length: 19 amino acids.

The chain carries TRBV4-2 and TRBJ2-2; possible D gene TRBD2, 6 bases. Per the germline V gene, CDR1 is LGHNA and CDR2 is YNFKEQ. This CDR3 comprises 16 residues. V shed 5 bases and J shed 7 bases, with 20 bases lying between them. CDR3 in DNA: TGTGCCAGCAGCTCACTTACAAGCGGGTTGGGCGGGGAGCTGTTTTTT. This codes for CASSSLTSGLGGELFF.

The J gene is TRBJ2-1, the V gene TRBV7-6; 9 bases fit TRBD2. The CDR3 runs to 15 residues. The V segment lost 2 bases and the J segment 3 bases; nucleotides outside the gene matches: 2. CDR1 SGHVS and CDR2 FNYEAQ come from the germline V gene. The CDR3 reads CASSLRLADYNEQFF. DNA of the CDR3: TGTGCCAGCAGCTTAAGACTAGCGGACTACAATGAGCAGTTCTTC. The variable domain in full, completed from reference TRBV7-6 and TRBJ2-1, reads GAGVSQSPRYKVTKRGQDVALRCDPISGHVSLYWYRQALGQGPEFLTYFNYEAQQDKSGLPNDRFSAERPEGSISTLTIQRTEQRDSAMYRCASSLRLADYNEQFFGPGTRLTVL.

The V gene is TRBV6-1, the J gene TRBJ2-7, with TRBD2 identical over 9 bases. Trimming at V came to 2 bases and at J to 2 bases, leaving 4 bases not matched to a gene. Germline V gene sequence: CDR1 MNHNS, CDR2 SASEGT. The CDR3 is made up of 15 amino acids. For the CDR3, the DNA is TGTGCCAGCAGTGAACGGTTAGCGGGGGCCTACGAGCAGTACTTC. Its translation is CASSERLAGAYEQYF.

The chain carries TRBV3-1 (or the pseudogene TRBV3-2) and TRBJ1-4, with 7 bases that match TRBD1. The CDR3 contains 15 residues. With 2 bases clipped from V and 8 bases from J, the junction kept 8 bases outside the gene matches. The V gene's germline CDR1 is LGHDT and CDR2 YNNKEL (reference sequence). The CDR3: CASSQSATGREKLFF. For the CDR3, the DNA is TGTGCCAGCAGCCAATCCGCGACAGGGCGGGAAAAACTGTTTTTT.